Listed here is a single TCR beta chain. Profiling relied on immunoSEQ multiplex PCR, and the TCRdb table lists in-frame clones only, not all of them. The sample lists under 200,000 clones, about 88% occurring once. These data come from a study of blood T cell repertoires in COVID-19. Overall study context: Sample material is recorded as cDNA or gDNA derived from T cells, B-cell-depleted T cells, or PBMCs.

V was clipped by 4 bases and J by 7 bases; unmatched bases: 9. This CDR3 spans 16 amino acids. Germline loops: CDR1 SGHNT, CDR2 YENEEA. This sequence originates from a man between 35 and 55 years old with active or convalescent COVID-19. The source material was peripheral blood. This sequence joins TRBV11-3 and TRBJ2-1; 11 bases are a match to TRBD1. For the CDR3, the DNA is TGTGCCAGCAGCTCCTCAAGGGACAGGGGGAGTAATGAGCAGTTCTTC. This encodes CASSSSRDRGSNEQFF.